Presented here are 18 T cell receptor beta chains from one specimen sequenced in a study of cytotoxic CD8 clonotypes in ibrutinib-treated CLL. Produced via immunoSEQ multiplex PCR; TCRdb's table is partial and in-frame only. The table records roughly 180,000 clones, over 55% of them present only once. The specimen comprised PBMCs, sampled after 24 months of ibrutinib treatment. These TCRs come from a human donor with chronic lymphocytic leukemia.

About this clone itself: The junction and the germline gene differ at one end; a read error may be behind it. The chain has TRBV7-7 and TRBJ2-5; 11 bases match TRBD2. The CDR3 runs 14 residues. The germline gives CDR1 SSHAT, CDR2 FNYEAQ (reference sequence). CDR3 sequence: CASSSLAGEETQYF. CDR3 DNA sequence: TGTGCTAGCAGCTCACTAGCGGGAGAAGAGACCCAGTACTTC.

The chain recombines TRBV30 with TRBJ2-6, with D unresolved. The V gene lost 7 bases and the J gene lost 4 bases, with 8 bases spanning the gap. The CDR3 contains 12 residues. Germline loops: CDR1 GTSNPN, CDR2 SVGIG (reference sequence). CDR3 coding DNA: TGTGCCTCCTTAACCGGGGCCAACGTCCTGACTTTC. Protein sequence: CASLTGANVLTF.

The chain couples TRBV15 to TRBJ1-1, with D perhaps matching TRBD1 (6 bases). The CDR3 loop spans 15 amino acids. Trimming stripped 0 bases from V and 5 bases from J, with 13 bases between. Germline V CDR1 and CDR2: LNHNV, YYDKDF (reference sequence). This chain's CDR3 is CATSRDPGGLTEAFF. The CDR3 region has the DNA TGTGCCACCAGCAGAGATCCGGGGGGGCTGACTGAAGCTTTCTTT.

The chain uses TRBV7-6 and TRBJ1-3; unclear D gene. Germline V gene data show CDR1 as SGHVS and CDR2 as FNYEAQ. The CDR3 length is 16 residues. The germline V and J ends were trimmed by 1 base and 0 bases, with 10 bases remaining between them. CDR3 nucleotide sequence: TGTGCCAGCAGCTTAGTTATCGGGCTCTCTGGAAACACCATATATTTT. Translating it yields CASSLVIGLSGNTIYF.

The chain uses TRBV27 and TRBJ2-7, with 9 nucleotides matching TRBD2. Germline assignment: CDR1 MNHEY and CDR2 SMNVEV (reference sequence). With 4 bases clipped from V and 7 bases from J, the junction kept 8 bases outside the gene matches. CDR3 size: 14 residues. CDR3 amino acids: CASSSSGRRQEQYF. The CDR3 coding sequence is TGTGCCAGCAGTTCGAGCGGGAGGAGGCAGGAGCAGTACTTC.

As DNA, the CDR3 is TGTGCCAGCAGCCTAGGAACGACAAACAGCTACGAGCAGTACTTC. Translation: CASSLGTTNSYEQYF. The rearrangement joins TRBV7-6 to TRBJ2-7; D gene ambiguous. Per germline, CDR1 SGHVS and CDR2 FNYEAQ. The CDR3 loop spans 15 amino acids. Trimming removed 5 bases at V and 3 bases at J, with 17 bases between.

There are a few counts of this clone. Compared with germline, one end of the junction differs, possibly owing to a read error. V and J are TRBV11-2 and TRBJ2-2; a possible D gene is TRBD1 (6 bases). Germline loops: CDR1 SGHAT, CDR2 FQNNGV. The CDR3 is 14 amino acids. DNA for the CDR3: TGTGCCAGCAGATTAGCAGGGGACACGAGGGAGCTGTTTTTT. This translates into CASRLAGDTRELFF.

This clone was counted only a few times. The chain joins TRBV7-2 to TRBJ2-7; 11 bases fit TRBD2. The CDR3 covers 15 residues. V lost 4 bases and J lost 0; bases outside the gene matches: 2. Germline V lookup: CDR1 SGHTA, CDR2 FQGNSA. The CDR3 DNA reads as TGTGCCAGCAGCTGGGGACTAGCGGACTCCTACGAGCAGTACTTC. Translating it yields CASSWGLADSYEQYF.

J is TRBJ2-5 and V is TRBV9; no clear D. This CDR3 is built from 15 residues. Trimming removed 0 bases at V and 0 bases at J, with 9 bases between. Germline values: CDR1 SGDLS, CDR2 YYNGEE. The CDR3 sequence is CASSVDPEYQETQYF. The CDR3 DNA reads TGTGCCAGCAGCGTAGATCCCGAGTACCAAGAGACCCAGTACTTC.

This clone was seen a handful of times. The chain combines TRBV27 with TRBJ1-2; D remains ambiguous. The CDR3 extends over 15 amino acids. Trimming took 3 bases from V and 8 from J, leaving 19 bases between them. Germline lookup yields CDR1 MNHEY and CDR2 SMNVEV (reference sequence). The CDR3 loop is CASSLAHETAGGYTF. DNA of the CDR3: TGTGCCAGCAGTTTGGCCCACGAAACGGCCGGGGGCTACACCTTC.

The V call is TRBV2, the J call TRBJ2-1; 10 bases agree with TRBD2. The CDR3 extends over 14 amino acids. Germline loops: CDR1 SNHLY, CDR2 FYNNEI. Trimming removed 6 bases from V and 6 bases from J; junction bases left unmatched: 5. CDR3 loop: CASSGRTSGNEQFF. Here the CDR3 DNA reads TGTGCCAGCAGCGGGAGGACTAGCGGCAATGAGCAGTTCTTC.

The rearrangement joins TRBV30 to TRBJ1-2; 8 nucleotides match TRBD1. Germline CDR1 is GTSNPN and CDR2 is SVGIG (reference sequence). Unmatched junction bases numbered 4, after V lost 3 bases and J lost 4 bases. The CDR3 has 13 residues. This chain's CDR3 is CAWRGQEIYGYTF. The CDR3 DNA sequence: TGTGCCTGGAGGGGACAGGAGATCTATGGCTACACCTTC.

This rearrangement joins TRBV13 to TRBJ2-7; 7 bases align to TRBD2. CDR1 and CDR2 (germline): PRHDT, FYEKMQ (reference sequence). The CDR3 runs 15 residues. Trimming removed 1 base from V and 6 bases from J; junction bases left unmatched: 9. In nucleotides, the CDR3 is TGTGCCAGCAGCTTAGCGGGAGGTACCTGGTTCGAGCAGTACTTC. Translating it yields CASSLAGGTWFEQYF.

This sequence joins TRBV28 and TRBJ2-5; weak D call: TRBD2 (7 bases). V shed 7 bases and J shed 5 bases, with 20 bases lying between them. This CDR3 contains 15 residues. CDR1 is MDHEN, CDR2 SYDVKM, per germline. The CDR3 loop reads CASTSFRGARETQYF. The CDR3 coding sequence is TGTGCCAGCACCTCCTTCCGGGGGGCGCGGGAGACCCAGTACTTC.

V usage is TRBV10-3 and J usage is TRBJ2-7; no clear D gene. CDR3 size: 15 residues. Germline loops: CDR1 ENHRY, CDR2 SYGVKD. Trimming pared 11 bases from V and 1 base from J, leaving 21 bases between. The CDR3 protein is CASNGKDVQSYEQYF. The CDR3 DNA is TGTGCCTCCAATGGGAAGGATGTGCAGTCCTACGAGCAGTACTTC.

V is TRBV19 and J is TRBJ2-2; TRBD2 agrees at 8 bases. In germline, CDR1 is LNHDA, CDR2 SQIVND (reference sequence). The CDR3 sequence is 14 residues long. V was pared by 3 bases and J by 7 bases, with 4 bases of the junction left unmatched. CDR3 DNA: TGTGCCAGTAGTATCCGGGAGGGTAGCGGGGAGCTGTTTTTT. Residues: CASSIREGSGELFF.

This chain joins TRBV6-6 and TRBJ1-5; the D is unclear. V was cut by 2 bases and J by 4 bases, with 6 bases left in between. There are 13 residues in the CDR3. Germline V gene lookup returns CDR1 MNHNY and CDR2 SVGAGI (reference sequence). The CDR3 protein is CASSYGLNQPQHF. CDR3 coding DNA: TGTGCCAGCAGTTACGGATTGAATCAGCCCCAGCATTTT.

V usage is TRBV25-1 and J usage is TRBJ2-7; tentatively, D is TRBD1 (5 bases). Trimming took 3 bases from V and 4 from J, leaving 13 bases between them. The germline CDR1 and CDR2 sequences are MGHDK and SYGVNS. CDR3 length: 14 residues. As DNA, the CDR3 is TGTGCCAGCAGTGACAAAATTACAGGATACGAGCAGTACTTC. Its protein is CASSDKITGYEQYF.